A single sample gave rise to the 11 T cell receptor beta chains below, sequenced in a study of blood T cell repertoires in COVID-19. Sequencing used immunoSEQ multiplex PCR; TCRdb keeps in-frame clones, though not all of them. This sample has roughly 82,000 clones, with about four fifths found just once. Source material: peripheral blood. These TCRs come from a man aged 55 to 69 with acute or convalescent COVID-19.

The gene calls are TRBV29-1 and TRBJ1-5, with D possibly TRBD1 on 5 matching bases. V shed 4 bases and J shed 0 bases, with 7 bases lying between them. The CDR3 sequence is 13 residues long. Germline CDR1 SQVTM, CDR2 ANQGSEA. CDR3 nucleotide sequence: TGCAGCGTTGTGGGGCATAGCAATCAGCCCCAGCATTTT. The encoded protein is CSVVGHSNQPQHF.

The CDR3 region has the DNA TGTGCCAGCAGCTTGGGAGGTCACACCGGGGAGCTGTTTTTT. As protein: CASSLGGHTGELFF. The genes are TRBV5-6 and TRBJ2-2; D call uncertain. Germline V gene data show CDR1 as SGHDT and CDR2 as YYEEEE. The CDR3 has 14 residues. The ends were cut back, 0 bases at V and 3 bases at J, with 6 bases in the middle. The full variable domain, its missing parts supplied by reference TRBV5-6 and TRBJ2-2, is DAGVTQSPTHLIKTRGQQVTLRCSPKSGHDTVSWYQQALGQGPQFIFQYYEEEERQRGNFPDRFSGHQFPNYSSELNVNALLLGDSALYLCASSLGGHTGELFFGEGSRLTVL.

The rearrangement links TRBV3-1 (or the pseudogene TRBV3-2) to TRBJ2-6; 7 nucleotides line up with TRBD1. V shed 1 base, J shed 0 bases, and the junction held 9 bases outside the gene matches. CDR3 length: 19 amino acids. Germline CDR1 and CDR2: LGHDT and YNNKEL (reference sequence). CDR3 in amino acids: CASSQAGQALISGANVLTF. The CDR3 DNA is TGTGCCAGCAGCCAAGCCGGACAGGCTCTAATCTCTGGGGCCAACGTCCTGACTTTC.

This clone has just one count. This rearrangement joins TRBV6-2 or TRBV6-3 to TRBJ1-5, with a tentative D call TRBD1 (5 bases). Deletions cut 2 bases from V and 5 bases from J, with 19 bases between. The germline gives CDR1 MNHEY, CDR2 SVGEGT. CDR3 length: 17 amino acids. Written as DNA, the CDR3 is TGTGCCAGCAGTTACCCCCTAGAAGGGGTAAGGGATCAGCCCCAGCATTTT. This encodes CASSYPLEGVRDQPQHF.

The gene calls are TRBV3-1 (or the pseudogene TRBV3-2) and TRBJ1-6; D ambiguous. The CDR3 has 13 residues. Looked up from germline, CDR1 is LGHDT and CDR2 is YNNKEL (reference sequence). V shed 0 bases and J shed 7 bases, with 4 bases lying between them. CDR3 sequence (DNA): TGTGCCAGCAGCCAAGAGCGGAATTCACCCCTCCACTTT. This translates into CASSQERNSPLHF.

This rearrangement joins TRBV3-1 (or the pseudogene TRBV3-2) to TRBJ2-3; 8 bases line up with TRBD2. Unmatched junction bases numbered 3, after V lost 4 bases and J lost 3 bases. The CDR3 is 14 residues long. Germline V CDR1 and CDR2: LGHDT, YNNKEL (reference sequence). DNA for the CDR3: TGTGCCAGCAGCCGAAGCGGGGGAACAGATACGCAGTATTTT. This gives the protein CASSRSGGTDTQYF.

The rearrangement links TRBV19 to TRBJ1-5, with 7 bases lining up with TRBD1. The CDR3 covers 13 residues. Germline V lookup: CDR1 LNHDA, CDR2 SQIVND (reference sequence). J was trimmed by 4 bases and V by 6 bases; bases with no gene match: 3. This CDR3 reads CASRGGGNQPQHF. CDR3 nucleotides: TGTGCCAGTAGAGGGGGCGGTAATCAGCCCCAGCATTTT.

This clone came up once. The rearrangement joins TRBV27 to TRBJ1-6; TRBD1 matches at 7 bases. Trimming cost V 8 bases and J 0 bases; bases outside gene matches: 7. The CDR3 covers 16 residues. Germline V gene data show CDR1 as MNHEY and CDR2 as SMNVEV (reference sequence). The CDR3 protein is CASDPRGSSYNSPLHF. The CDR3 nucleotides are TGTGCCAGCGACCCCAGGGGGAGCTCCTATAATTCACCCCTCCACTTT.

The chain is built from TRBV24-1 and TRBJ1-2, with TRBD1 as a possible D gene (6 bases). Germline values: CDR1 KGHDR, CDR2 SFDVKD. This CDR3 comprises 14 residues. V lost 2 bases and J 5 bases, leaving 11 bases between the germline ends. The CDR3 protein is CATSDSADSYGYTF. The CDR3 coding sequence is TGTGCCACCAGTGATTCAGCGGACAGTTATGGCTACACCTTC.

The chain couples TRBV18 to TRBJ2-1, with 12 bases fitting TRBD2. Looked up from germline, CDR1 is KGHSH and CDR2 is LQKENI. Trimming took 0 bases from V and 2 from J; bases not matched to a gene: 5. The CDR3 extends over 18 amino acids. CDR3 residues: CASSPPRTSGTTYNEQFF. CDR3 nucleotide sequence: TGTGCCAGCTCACCACCTCGGACTAGCGGGACCACCTACAATGAGCAGTTCTTC.

The rearrangement joins TRBV7-2 to TRBJ1-5; D uncertain. The V end was cut by 3 bases, the J end by 5 bases, with 11 bases between. The CDR3 covers 14 residues. Germline CDR1 SGHTA, CDR2 FQGNSA. CDR3 nucleotides: TGTGCCAGCAGCTTGTTTGGCAGTGATCAGCCCCAGCATTTT. As protein: CASSLFGSDQPQHF.